These 17 T cell receptor beta chains came from one sample sequenced in a study of CD8+CD57+ T cells in acquired aplastic anemia. Template material for TCR beta VDJ and CDR3 profiling consisted of genomic DNA. One entry per CDR3 protein, called by TCRdb with MiXCR from the reads. The table lists about 210,000 distinct CDR3 sequences, roughly 57% of them singletons. The source material was sorted CD4+, CD8+, or CD8+CD57+ T cells (not recorded which) from PBMCs. Source of these receptors: a human donor in good health.

Note on this clonotype: A junction boundary mismatches the germline segment, possibly from a read error. J is TRBJ1-1 and V is TRBV19; D call uncertain. Germline V gene lookup returns CDR1 LNHDA and CDR2 SQIVND (reference sequence). The CDR3 contains 13 residues. CDR3 bases: TGTGCCAGTAGCTTCGCCAAGAACACTGAAGCTCTCTTT. It specifies CASSFAKNTEALF.

The chain is built from TRBV6-2 or TRBV6-3 and TRBJ1-2; 7 bases line up with TRBD1. The CDR3 loop spans 13 amino acids. After removal of 10 bases from V and 3 bases from J, the junction contained 8 bases not matched to a gene. Germline V gene sequence: CDR1 MNHEY, CDR2 SVGEGT. The CDR3 nucleotides are TGTGCCATCCGGACAGGCGGAGACTATGGCTACACCTTC. As protein: CAIRTGGDYGYTF.

The CDR3 is CASSSVLDTQYF. DNA of the CDR3: TGTGCCAGCAGCTCGGTCCTGGATACGCAGTATTTT. The chain links TRBV7-2 to TRBJ2-3; D ambiguous. V was trimmed by 4 bases and J by 6 bases, leaving 8 bases between them. CDR1 and CDR2 (germline): SGHTA, FQGNSA. The CDR3 covers 12 residues.

The V gene is TRBV7-9, the J gene TRBJ2-2, with D unresolved. CDR3 length: 15 residues. CDR1 is SEHNR, CDR2 FQNEAQ, per germline (reference sequence). The V gene lost 5 bases and the J gene lost 3 bases, with 13 bases spanning the gap. The CDR3 nucleotides read TGTGCCAGCAGCCCCGTCCTTCGTGACACCGGGGAGCTGTTTTTT. This encodes CASSPVLRDTGELFF.

The chain employs TRBV12-3 or TRBV12-4 and TRBJ2-7; D is possibly TRBD1 or TRBD2 (5 bases each). The CDR3 runs 8 residues. This CDR3 is CASSLGGV. The CDR3 coding sequence is TGTGCCAGCAGTTTAGGGGGGGTC.

The genes are TRBV7-3 and TRBJ2-6; D might be TRBD1 (5 bases). CDR3 length: 15 amino acids. Trimming pared 5 bases from V and 4 bases from J, leaving 12 bases between. Germline V gives CDR1 SGHTA, CDR2 FQGTGA. The CDR3, as DNA: TGTGCCAGCAGCGAACAGGTTCCCGGGGCCAACGTCCTGACTTTC. Its protein is CASSEQVPGANVLTF.

This clonotype was found once. The V gene is TRBV7-3, the J gene TRBJ2-7; TRBD2 might be the D (6 bases). Germline-derived CDR1 and CDR2 are SGHTA and FQGTGA. The V gene lost 4 bases and the J gene lost 0 bases, with 13 bases spanning the gap. CDR3 length: 15 amino acids. The DNA of the CDR3 is TGTGCCAGCAGCTCGGTGGGGGGTGGCTCCTACGAGCAGTACTTC. Protein product: CASSSVGGGSYEQYF.

The gene calls are TRBV14 and TRBJ1-6; no definite D call. Trimming shortened V by 1 base and J by 11 bases, and 9 bases separated the two germline ends. This CDR3 contains 13 residues. CDR1 and CDR2 (germline): SGHDN, FVKESK. Here the CDR3 reads CASSQVRRTPLHF. CDR3 coding DNA: TGTGCCAGCAGCCAAGTGCGCAGGACACCCCTCCACTTT.

The chain is built from TRBV5-1 and TRBJ1-6, with 10 bases fitting TRBD1. The V gene's germline CDR1 is SGHRS and CDR2 YFSETQ. CDR3 size: 14 residues. Trimming at V came to 3 bases and at J to 9 bases, leaving 3 bases not matched to a gene. The CDR3 sequence: CASSSGQGISPLHF. The CDR3 DNA is TGCGCCAGCAGCTCGGGACAGGGGATTTCACCCCTCCACTTT.

The chain uses TRBV20-1 and TRBJ2-5; 8 bases match TRBD1. Germline lookup yields CDR1 DFQATT and CDR2 SNEGSKA (reference sequence). CDR3 length: 14 residues. The V gene end was trimmed by 3 bases and the J gene end by 0 bases; junction bases not matched to a gene: 3. The CDR3 sequence: CSARTGENQETQYF. CDR3 DNA sequence: TGCAGTGCTAGGACAGGGGAAAACCAAGAGACCCAGTACTTC.

The gene calls are TRBV10-3 and TRBJ1-2; unclear D gene. V was cut by 2 bases and J by 4 bases, with 8 bases left in between. In germline, CDR1 is ENHRY, CDR2 SYGVKD. The CDR3 runs 13 residues. CDR3: CAISEDNIYGYTF. DNA of the CDR3: TGTGCCATCAGTGAGGATAACATCTATGGCTACACCTTC.

The CDR3: CASSFDGGHTEAFF. In DNA, the CDR3 is TGTGCCAGCAGTTTCGACGGGGGACACACTGAAGCTTTCTTT. The rearrangement joins TRBV27 to TRBJ1-1, with a tentative D call TRBD1 (5 bases). Germline-derived CDR1 and CDR2 are MNHEY and SMNVEV (reference sequence). CDR3 length: 14 residues. V was pared by 3 bases and J by 3 bases, with 11 bases between.

The rearrangement links TRBV28 to TRBJ1-6, with D perhaps TRBD1 (6 bases). V was shortened by 7 bases and J by 16 bases, with 14 bases between the two germline ends. CDR1 and CDR2 from the germline V gene are MDHEN and SYDVKM. The CDR3 is 11 residues long. This CDR3 reads CASTQGLVLHF. In nucleotides, the CDR3 is TGTGCCAGCACCCAGGGGCTGGTTCTCCACTTT.

In its sample, this clonotype was seen many times. The chain uses TRBV29-1 and TRBJ2-3; TRBD1 is a possible D gene (6 bases). This CDR3 spans 14 amino acids. Germline loops: CDR1 SQVTM, CDR2 ANQGSEA. Trimming cost V 6 bases and J 5 bases, with 18 bases left between them. CDR3 DNA: TGCAGCGTCCAGAAGGCAGGGGCGCAAGATACGCAGTATTTT. Amino acid sequence: CSVQKAGAQDTQYF.

The V gene is TRBV20-1, the J gene TRBJ2-7; a possible D gene is TRBD2 (6 bases). The CDR3 has 14 amino acids. The V and J ends lost 3 bases and 3 bases respectively, with 15 bases between them. Germline CDR1 reads DFQATT; CDR2 reads SNEGSKA (reference sequence). The CDR3 is CSASPPGRHYEQYF. The CDR3 nucleotides are TGCAGTGCTAGCCCCCCCGGGAGACACTACGAGCAGTACTTC.

Many counts were recorded for this clonotype. The chain has TRBV29-1 and TRBJ2-1; 8 positions match TRBD1. J was trimmed by 2 bases and V by 5 bases; bases with no gene match: 17. This CDR3 has 18 amino acids. Per the germline V gene, CDR1 is SQVTM and CDR2 is ANQGSEA. The CDR3 sequence: CSVLPGQVSLSPYNEQFF. CDR3 coding DNA: TGCAGCGTTCTTCCGGGACAGGTCTCATTGTCCCCCTACAATGAGCAGTTCTTC.

The table lists this clonotype with many counts. The V and J genes are TRBV9 and TRBJ2-1; D not certain. Germline-derived CDR1 and CDR2 are SGDLS and YYNGEE. This CDR3 spans 13 amino acids. V lost 1 base to trimming and J lost 6 bases, with 8 bases between them. CDR3 DNA sequence: TGTGCCAGCAGCGTAACTACCTTCAATGAGCAGTTCTTC. Its translation is CASSVTTFNEQFF.